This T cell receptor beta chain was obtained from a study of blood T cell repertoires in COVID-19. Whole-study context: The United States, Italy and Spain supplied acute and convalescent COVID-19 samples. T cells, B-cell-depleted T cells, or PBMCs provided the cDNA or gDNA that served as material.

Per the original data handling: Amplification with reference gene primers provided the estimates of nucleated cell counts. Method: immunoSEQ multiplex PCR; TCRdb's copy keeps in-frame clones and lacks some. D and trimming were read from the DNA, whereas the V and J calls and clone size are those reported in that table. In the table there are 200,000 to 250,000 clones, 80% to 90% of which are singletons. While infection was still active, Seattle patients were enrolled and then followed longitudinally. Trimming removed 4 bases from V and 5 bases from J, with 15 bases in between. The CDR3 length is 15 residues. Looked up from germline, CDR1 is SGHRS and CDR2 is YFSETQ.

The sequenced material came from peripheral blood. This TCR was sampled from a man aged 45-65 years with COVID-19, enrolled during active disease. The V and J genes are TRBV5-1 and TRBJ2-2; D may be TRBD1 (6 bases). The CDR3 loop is CASSPGTGLTGELFF. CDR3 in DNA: TGCGCCAGCAGCCCCGGAACAGGGTTAACCGGGGAGCTGTTTTTT.